Below, 18 T cell receptor beta chains from the same sample are listed, as sequenced in a study of T cells in Graves' hyperthyroidism and ophthalmopathy. Amplification of TCR beta CDR3 regions was performed using RNA transcripts as template. With the HTBI primer set, the TCR CDR3 went through a first round of RT-PCR. Using its own MiXCR run on the multiplex PCR reads, TCRdb lists one record per CDR3 protein. The sample has some 560,000 distinct CDR3 sequences, approximately 14% seen once. The sample taken for sequencing was blood. These TCRs come from a woman in her thirties or forties with Graves' hyperthyroidism.

For the CDR3, the DNA is TGCAGTGCAATATCCCCCGGAGGCCCCTCCTACAATGAGCAGTTCTTC. It encodes CSAISPGGPSYNEQFF. The J gene is TRBJ2-1, the V gene TRBV20-1; D perhaps matches TRBD2 (5 bases). The CDR3 runs 16 residues. The V end lost 6 bases, the J end lost 0 bases, and 18 bases lay between the germline ends. The germline gives CDR1 DFQATT, CDR2 SNEGSKA (reference sequence).

This clonotype has at least ten counts. The gene calls are TRBV11-2 and TRBJ2-2; 7 bases are shared with TRBD2. In germline, CDR1 is SGHAT, CDR2 FQNNGV. V trimming: 7 bases; J trimming: 5 bases; junction bases outside the gene matches: 13. The CDR3 consists of 16 residues. The CDR3 protein is CASTPWAGERTGELFF. CDR3 sequence (DNA): TGTGCCAGCACCCCTTGGGCGGGAGAGAGAACCGGGGAGCTGTTTTTT. Full variable domain (missing parts from reference TRBV11-2 and TRBJ2-2): EAGVAQSPRYKIIEKRQSVAFWCNPISGHATLYWYQQILGQGPKLLIQFQNNGVVDDSQLPKDRFSAERLKGVDSTLKIQPAKLEDSAVYLCASTPWAGERTGELFFGEGSRLTVL.

This clonotype was seen ten or more times. The chain employs TRBV20-1 and TRBJ2-1, with TRBD2 matching 7 bases. Trimming removed 0 bases from V and 7 bases from J; junction bases left unmatched: 9. CDR3 size: 15 residues. The germline V gene encodes CDR1 DFQATT and CDR2 SNEGSKA (reference sequence). The CDR3, as DNA: TGCAGTGCTAGAGATTTTGGGGGAGGGAATAATGAGCAGTTCTTC. Residues: CSARDFGGGNNEQFF.

In this sample, this clonotype turned up a few times. A much bigger clone sits one base away, suggesting this may be a read error. V and J are TRBV7-3 and TRBJ2-4; 8 bases agree with TRBD1. V lost 3 bases and J lost 8; bases outside the gene matches: 3. CDR3 size: 13 residues. The germline V gene encodes CDR1 SGHTA and CDR2 FQGTGA. The CDR3 DNA sequence: TGTGCCAGCAGCTTTGGACAGGGAGACATTCAGTACTTC. Protein sequence: CASSFGQGDIQYF.

Ten or more counts support this clonotype. The chain joins TRBV12-3 or TRBV12-4 to TRBJ1-6; D gene unclear. CDR3 length equals 17 residues. Trimming took off 6 bases at V and 2 bases at J, with 17 bases between the two ends. The CDR3 nucleotides are TGTGCCAGCAGCCCGGACGATTTCGGGGCCTATAATTCACCCCTCCACTTT. Translated: CASSPDDFGAYNSPLHF.

Ten or more counts support this clonotype. The chain is built from TRBV27 and TRBJ2-7; tentatively, D is TRBD2 (6 bases). Trimming took off 3 bases at V and 6 bases at J, with 18 bases between the two ends. The V gene's germline CDR1 is MNHEY and CDR2 SMNVEV (reference sequence). The CDR3 spans 15 residues. The CDR3 bases are TGTGCCAGCAGTTTCGCTTCGAGTAGCGGAGGCGAGCAGTACTTC. This codes for CASSFASSSGGEQYF.

This clonotype occurred many times. V and J are TRBV7-2 and TRBJ2-5, with 9 bases that match TRBD1. The CDR3 loop spans 15 amino acids. With V trimmed by 4 bases and J by 4 bases, 7 bases remained unmatched. The V gene's germline CDR1 is SGHTA and CDR2 FQGNSA. The CDR3 is CASSSGQGTGETQYF. The DNA of the CDR3 is TGTGCCAGCAGCTCCGGACAGGGGACGGGAGAGACCCAGTACTTC.

The chain has TRBV5-6 and TRBJ2-4; 12 bases line up with TRBD1. V was clipped by 4 bases and J by 5 bases; unmatched bases: 10. Per the germline V gene, CDR1 is SGHDT and CDR2 is YYEEEE. The CDR3 is 17 residues long. CDR3 coding DNA: TGTGCCAGCAGCGGGTTGGGACAGGGGGCGCGGGAAAACATTCAGTACTTC. As protein: CASSGLGQGARENIQYF.

This clonotype was recorded a few times. The chain recombines TRBV3-1 with TRBJ2-3, with D possibly matching TRBD2 (7 bases). V was clipped by 1 base and J by 8 bases, with 19 bases between them. Germline CDR1 reads LGHDT; CDR2 reads YNNKEL (reference sequence). CDR3 size: 16 residues. CDR3 loop: CASSQGGAGAAGTQYF. For the CDR3, the DNA is TGTGCCAGCAGCCAAGGAGGGGCGGGGGCGGCAGGTACGCAGTATTTT.

There are a few counts of this clonotype. The gene calls are TRBV5-6 and TRBJ2-3; perhaps TRBD1 as D (6 bases). Trimming removed 2 bases from V and 7 bases from J, with 11 bases in between. The CDR3 is made up of 13 amino acids. The germline V gene has CDR1 SGHDT and CDR2 YYEEEE. CDR3 DNA sequence: TGTGCCAGCAGCTTCCAGGGGACGTATACGCAGTATTTT. Its protein product is CASSFQGTYTQYF.

As regards this clonotype: A single base separates this from a much larger clone, so it may be a read error. This chain uses TRBV28 with TRBJ1-1; tentatively, D is TRBD1 (6 bases). The V gene's germline CDR1 is MDHEN and CDR2 SYDVKM. The CDR3 length is 13 residues. This chain's CDR3 is CASFRQGRTGAFF. Written as DNA, the CDR3 is TGTGCCAGCTTCAGGCAGGGGCGGACTGGAGCTTTCTTT.

This clonotype came up many times. This chain connects TRBV15 to TRBJ1-1; D possibly corresponds to TRBD1 (5 bases). This CDR3 has 15 amino acids. Between the trimmed V and J ends, which lost 5 bases and 4 bases, there was a span of 17 bases. CDR1 is LNHNV and CDR2 is YYDKDF in the germline V gene (reference sequence). In nucleotides, the CDR3 is TGTGCCACCAGCCCCAGTAGGGAGGGGAGCACTGAAGCTTTCTTT. This sequence encodes CATSPSREGSTEAFF. The full variable domain, rest sourced from reference TRBV15 and TRBJ1-1, is DAMVIQNPRYQVTQFGKPVTLSCSQTLNHNVMYWYQQKSSQAPKLLFHYYDKDFNNEADTPDNFQSRRPNTSFCFLDIRSPGLGDTAMYLCATSPSREGSTEAFFGQGTRLTVV.

V is TRBV5-1 and J is TRBJ2-7; the match to TRBD1 covers 10 bases. CDR1 SGHRS and CDR2 YFSETQ come from the germline V gene. The CDR3 has 17 residues. V lost 7 bases and J lost 4; bases outside the gene matches: 17. The CDR3 coding sequence is TGCGCCAGCCAAACGGGACAGGGGACCGGGGGCCAATACGAGCAGTACTTC. This translates into CASQTGQGTGGQYEQYF.

This clonotype was recorded at least ten times. V and J are TRBV27 and TRBJ2-7; D is possibly TRBD1 or TRBD2 (5 bases each). CDR3 size: 17 residues. The germline CDR1 and CDR2 sequences are MNHEY and SMNVEV (reference sequence). V was clipped by 6 bases and J by 0 bases, with 21 bases between them. The CDR3 reads CASSPNTLRDGSYEQYF. The CDR3 DNA reads as TGTGCCAGCAGCCCGAACACCCTCCGGGACGGCTCCTACGAGCAGTACTTC.

The V gene is TRBV29-1, the J gene TRBJ2-5; 11 bases align to TRBD2. The J segment lost 7 bases and the V segment lost 4 bases, leaving 14 bases of the junction unmatched. CDR1 SQVTM and CDR2 ANQGSEA come from the germline V gene. This CDR3 has 16 amino acids. CDR3 bases: TGCAGCGTTGCCCCGACTAGCGGGACGATGCTGGGGACCCAGTACTTC. The encoded protein is CSVAPTSGTMLGTQYF.

This clonotype was recorded at least ten times. V gene TRBV7-2 combines with J gene TRBJ1-1; no clear D. Trimming left V 0 bases short and J 5 bases short, with 10 bases between. The germline V gene encodes CDR1 SGHTA and CDR2 FQGNSA. This CDR3 is 14 amino acids long. This chain's CDR3 is CASSLASVETEAFF. CDR3 DNA: TGTGCCAGCAGCTTAGCGTCCGTTGAGACTGAAGCTTTCTTT.

The chain joins TRBV24-1 to TRBJ2-1, with 8 bases that match TRBD1. With V trimmed by 10 bases and J by 4 bases, 5 bases remained unmatched. From germline, CDR1 is KGHDR and CDR2 SFDVKD. CDR3 length: 13 residues. The CDR3 is CATGQGRYNEQFF. For the CDR3, the DNA is TGTGCCACAGGACAGGGTCGGTACAATGAGCAGTTCTTC.

For this clonotype: A clone one base away is much larger, so this may be a read error. The chain couples TRBV29-1 to TRBJ2-5; D is possibly TRBD1 (6 bases). Germline-derived CDR1 and CDR2 are SQVTM and ANQGSEA. Trimming shortened V by 5 bases and J by 5 bases, and 18 bases separated the two germline ends. The CDR3 sequence is 14 residues long. CDR3 in amino acids: CSVQQQGKRETQYF. The CDR3 region has the DNA TGCAGCGTTCAACAACAGGGCAAGAGGGAGACCCAGTACTTC. Full variable domain (remainder filled in from reference TRBV29-1 and TRBJ2-5): SAVISQKPSRDICQRGTSLTIQCQVDSQVTMMFWYRQQPGQSLTLIATANQGSEATYESGFVIDKFPISRPNLTFSTLTVSNMSPEDSSIYLCSVQQQGKRETQYFGPGTRLLVL.